The 20 T cell receptor beta chains below all came from one sample that was sequenced in a study of T cells after yellow fever vaccination. From the 5' RACE reads, TCRdb called clonotypes with MiXCR, one entry per CDR3 protein. The sample contains approximately 550,000 distinct CDR3 sequences, 13% of which appear only once. The sample was PBMCs, taken on the day of the yellow fever booster vaccination. The receptors were sampled from a man aged 25-45 years who received the YFV17D yellow fever vaccine.

The chain uses TRBV27 and TRBJ1-2, with 11 bases matching TRBD1. The CDR3 covers 15 residues. V lost 2 bases to trimming and J lost 6 bases; unmatched junction nucleotides: 5. Germline V CDR1 and CDR2: MNHEY, SMNVEV (reference sequence). In nucleotides, the CDR3 is TGTGCCAGCAGTTTAAGGACAGGGGGCGTGGATGGCTACACCTTC. This translates into CASSLRTGGVDGYTF.

In nucleotides, the CDR3 is TGTGCCAGCAGCTACTCCGGGACAGGGGGCAGAGAGACCCAGTACTTC. It yields the protein CASSYSGTGGRETQYF. This chain links TRBV27 with TRBJ2-5; TRBD1 aligns across 12 bases. Germline V gene lookup returns CDR1 MNHEY and CDR2 SMNVEV (reference sequence). The J segment lost 4 bases and the V segment lost 6 bases, leaving 9 bases of the junction unmatched. The CDR3 has 16 amino acids.

J is TRBJ2-1 and V is TRBV20-1; 9 bases fit TRBD1. Germline V CDR1 and CDR2: DFQATT, SNEGSKA (reference sequence). V was pared by 4 bases and J by 4 bases, with 5 bases of the junction left unmatched. The CDR3 is made up of 14 amino acids. CDR3 amino acids: CSAKQGASYNEQFF. CDR3 sequence (DNA): TGCAGTGCTAAACAGGGGGCGTCATACAATGAGCAGTTCTTC.

This clonotype was found many times. This chain links TRBV12-3 or TRBV12-4 with TRBJ1-1; a possible D gene is TRBD1 (5 bases). This CDR3 spans 16 amino acids. Trimming removed 7 bases at V and 6 bases at J, with 24 bases between. CDR3 DNA: TGTGCCAGCAAGCGGGACCTTCGAACTAGAATCCCTGAAGCTTTCTTT. It specifies CASKRDLRTRIPEAFF.

V is TRBV10-2 and J is TRBJ2-7; D could derive from TRBD1 or TRBD2 (6 bases each). From germline, CDR1 is WSHSY and CDR2 SAAADI. This CDR3 comprises 14 residues. V lost 3 bases, J lost 4 bases, and 13 bases lay in between. Written as DNA, the CDR3 is TGCGCCAGCAGTGATGGTTCGGGGGCTTACGAGCAGTACTTC. It codes for CASSDGSGAYEQYF.

This clonotype was observed a few times. This chain connects TRBV6-5 to TRBJ2-1, with 8 bases matching TRBD2. The CDR3 is 16 amino acids. Trimming cost V 3 bases and J 7 bases; bases outside gene matches: 11. CDR1 MNHEY and CDR2 SVGAGI come from the germline V gene. As DNA, the CDR3 is TGTGCCAGCAGTTATCTCGGGGTAGCGGGAAGGAATGAGCAGTTCTTC. Translation gives CASSYLGVAGRNEQFF.

The chain uses TRBV6-5 and TRBJ2-1; TRBD1 or TRBD2 may be the D gene (5 bases each). Trimming took off 0 bases at V and 6 bases at J, with 9 bases between the two ends. The CDR3 is 14 residues long. Germline V lookup: CDR1 MNHEY, CDR2 SVGAGI. CDR3 sequence reads: CASSYSEGTNEQFF. The CDR3 nucleotides are TGTGCCAGCAGTTACTCCGAAGGGACCAATGAGCAGTTCTTC.

This rearrangement joins TRBV15 to TRBJ2-3; D gene uncertain. The germline V and J ends were trimmed by 2 bases and 2 bases, with 5 bases remaining between them. The CDR3 covers 13 residues. The germline V gene has CDR1 LNHNV and CDR2 YYDKDF (reference sequence). The CDR3 spells CATSRLYTDTQYF. The CDR3 DNA is TGTGCCACCAGCAGACTATACACAGATACGCAGTATTTT.

The chain uses TRBV2 and TRBJ2-5; a weak D match, TRBD2 (6 bases). V lost 0 bases to trimming and J lost 2 bases, with 16 bases between them. Germline CDR1 reads SNHLY; CDR2 reads FYNNEI. The CDR3 is 17 amino acids. CDR3 sequence: CASSEAPWGSGQETQYF. The CDR3 nucleotides are TGTGCCAGCAGTGAAGCTCCCTGGGGTAGCGGACAAGAGACCCAGTACTTC.

Many counts were recorded for this clonotype. The chain couples TRBV12-3 or TRBV12-4 to TRBJ1-2, with D perhaps matching TRBD1 (6 bases). The ends were cut back, 7 bases at V and 7 bases at J, with 13 bases in the middle. CDR3 length equals 12 residues. The CDR3 nucleotides are TGTGCCAGCACCGCCACAGGGTTTGGCTACACCTTC. It yields the protein CASTATGFGYTF.

This clonotype has more than one count but fewer than ten. This rearrangement joins TRBV27 to TRBJ1-1; 9 bases fit TRBD1. Unmatched junction bases numbered 9, after V lost 4 bases and J lost 6 bases. The CDR3 extends over 15 amino acids. Looked up from germline, CDR1 is MNHEY and CDR2 is SMNVEV (reference sequence). The CDR3 loop is CASSSGTGKVPEAFF. Written as DNA, the CDR3 is TGTGCCAGCAGTTCCGGGACAGGGAAAGTCCCTGAAGCTTTCTTT.

In its sample, this clonotype was seen a few times. DNA for the CDR3: TGTGCCAGCAGCTTAGTCCGCCCTAGCGGGAGGTTATACAATGAGCAGTTCTTC. As protein: CASSLVRPSGRLYNEQFF. The V call is TRBV7-8, the J call TRBJ2-1, with TRBD2 matching over 11 bases. V trimming: 1 base; J trimming: 4 bases; junction bases outside the gene matches: 9. Germline CDR1 SGHVS, CDR2 FQNEAQ. This CDR3 has 18 amino acids.

The chain has TRBV15 and TRBJ2-3; D ambiguous. The CDR3 totals 17 residues. Trimming pared 0 bases from V and 7 bases from J, leaving 20 bases between. Germline CDR1 LNHNV, CDR2 YYDKDF (reference sequence). The chain's CDR3 is CATSRDSWQANINTQYF. CDR3 bases: TGTGCCACCAGCAGAGATTCATGGCAGGCTAACATCAATACGCAGTATTTT.

This clonotype was observed a few times. The V and J genes are TRBV7-2 and TRBJ2-1; a weak D match, TRBD1 (5 bases). This CDR3 region has 16 residues. V lost 4 bases, J lost 0 bases, and 13 bases lay in between. From germline, CDR1 is SGHTA and CDR2 FQGNSA. For the CDR3, the DNA is TGTGCCAGCAGCTCAGGGTCCTCACCCTCCTACAATGAGCAGTTCTTC. This translates into CASSSGSSPSYNEQFF.

This clonotype was counted at least ten times. V usage is TRBV12-3 or TRBV12-4 and J usage is TRBJ2-2; D ambiguous. The CDR3 sequence is 15 residues long. V was pared by 6 bases and J by 5 bases, with 16 bases between. The CDR3 is CASSLGFGRTGELFF. In DNA form, the CDR3 reads TGTGCCAGCAGCCTGGGGTTCGGTAGGACCGGGGAGCTGTTTTTT.

This clonotype was seen many times. The V and J genes are TRBV20-1 and TRBJ2-1, with 9 bases aligning to TRBD2. CDR1 is DFQATT, CDR2 SNEGSKA, per germline (reference sequence). The CDR3 loop spans 15 amino acids. The J segment lost 2 bases and the V segment lost 6 bases, leaving 8 bases of the junction unmatched. CDR3 protein: CSAPNSGSPYNEQFF. The CDR3 region has the DNA TGCAGTGCCCCAAATAGCGGGAGCCCCTACAATGAGCAGTTCTTC.

This clonotype has at least ten counts. This rearrangement joins TRBV20-1 to TRBJ2-5; possibly TRBD2 for D (6 bases). The CDR3 consists of 16 residues. Germline loops: CDR1 DFQATT, CDR2 SNEGSKA (reference sequence). Trimming pared 6 bases from V and 2 bases from J, leaving 22 bases between. CDR3 amino acids: CSATTPIGSLQETQYF. CDR3 in DNA: TGCAGTGCCACCACACCCATCGGGAGTTTGCAAGAGACCCAGTACTTC.

The chain carries TRBV4-3 and TRBJ2-1; D is possibly TRBD1 or TRBD2 (5 bases each). CDR1 is LGHNA, CDR2 YSLEER, per germline. Trimming left V 1 base short and J 10 bases short, with 11 bases between. The CDR3 contains 13 residues. The CDR3: CASSQGGFGEQFF. The CDR3 DNA is TGCGCCAGCAGCCAAGGGGGGTTTGGGGAGCAGTTCTTC.

This clonotype was found a few times. The chain has TRBV21-1 and TRBJ2-3; the table names TRBD1, a call not compared with the DNA. TRBV21-1 is reported as a pseudogene. The CDR3 has 15 residues. The CDR3 loop reads CASSKSGPFGDTQYF. Here the CDR3 DNA reads TGTGCCAGCAGCAAATCTGGCCCCTTCGGGGATACGCAGTATTTT.

CDR3 loop: CARSFSYPEQFF. The CDR3, as DNA: TGTGCCAGAAGCTTCTCTTACCCTGAGCAGTTCTTC. The V and J genes are TRBV5-3 and TRBJ2-1; D ambiguous. TRBV5-3 is reported as an ORF; its role is uncertain. The CDR3 runs to 12 residues. V was clipped by 2 bases and J by 9 bases, with 9 bases between them.